This TCR beta chain is drawn from a study of beta chain features in type 1 diabetes. Study background: All samples together contributed 95 million to 110 million sorted cells for examination.

General study points: When Type 1 diabetes patients were examined, their TCRB CDR3s proved moderately but significantly shorter in all four CD4+ subsets. A pattern of fewer insertions and more deletions at VDJ junctions was seen in type 1 diabetes patients.

Blood was drawn once from each donor into heparinised tubes. The draws averaged around 0.12 L. Each of the CD4+ naive, central memory, regulatory and stem cell-like memory populations was sorted via CD45RO/CCR7/CD25/CD127/CD95/CD27. A remark on this clone: As yet, its antigen is unknown.

Sequencing targeted expressed TCRB transcripts, as all isolated RNA had been reverse transcribed. Method: immunoSEQ multiplex PCR; TCRdb's copy keeps in-frame clones and lacks some. Among fewer than 300,000 clones listed, about a tenth were seen once. The CDR3 has 15 residues. Between the trimmed V and J ends, which lost 1 base and 4 bases, there was a span of 14 bases. Germline V gives CDR1 SGHRS, CDR2 YFSETQ. This clonotype was obtained from a young man with type 1 diabetes. The sample taken for sequencing was naive CD4+ T cells from blood. The chain joins TRBV5-1 to TRBJ1-2, with TRBD1 as a possible D gene (6 bases). The CDR3 loop is CASSLTGTLSYGYTF. CDR3 in DNA: TGCGCCAGCAGCTTGACCGGGACACTATCCTATGGCTACACCTTC.